The 26 T cell receptor beta chains presented below share a single source sample, sequenced in a study of CD4 T cells in relation to SARS-CoV-2 and coronaviruses. These receptors' targets are unknown. Produced via immunoSEQ multiplex PCR; TCRdb's table is partial and in-frame only. The table lists 38,000 or so clones, 77% of them singletons, with 20% in the top ten. Material for sequencing was memory CD4+ T cells from PBMCs, cultured in vitro. The source of these receptors is an adult with COVID-19.

The chain employs TRBV6-4 and TRBJ2-6; the match to TRBD1 covers 11 bases. CDR1 and CDR2 from the germline V gene are MRHNA and SNTAGT. The CDR3 runs 17 residues. V trimming: 5 bases; J trimming: 1 base; junction bases outside the gene matches: 4. The DNA of the CDR3 is TGTGCCAGCAGTCCCGGGACAGGGGGTTCTGGGGCCAACGTCCTGACTTTC. Residues: CASSPGTGGSGANVLTF.

The rearrangement uses TRBV10-3 and TRBJ2-6; maybe TRBD2 (5 bases). The CDR3 has 19 residues. In germline, CDR1 is ENHRY, CDR2 SYGVKD. The ends were cut back, 4 bases at V and 0 bases at J, with 19 bases in the middle. The CDR3 DNA reads TGTGCCATCAGTGGGGGTTCGGCTAGCCTTAGCTCTGGGGCCAACGTCCTGACTTTC. Translation: CAISGGSASLSSGANVLTF.

The V gene is TRBV12-5, the J gene TRBJ2-1, with 12 bases identical to TRBD2. This CDR3 has 19 residues. Germline values: CDR1 LGHNT, CDR2 FRNRAP. The V and J ends lost 0 bases and 4 bases, in that order; junction bases with no gene match: 10. The CDR3 DNA follows: TGTGCTAGTGGTTTGGTTCTCGGGACTAGCGGGCCACGATACAATGAGCAGTTCTTC. This translates into CASGLVLGTSGPRYNEQFF.

This chain joins TRBV11-2 and TRBJ2-4, with D uncertain. Germline-derived CDR1 and CDR2 are SGHAT and FQNNGV. The CDR3 runs to 19 residues. V shed 2 bases and J shed 1 base, with 21 bases lying between them. The CDR3: CASSLPTRGKEWAKNIQYF. The CDR3 nucleotides read TGTGCCAGCAGCTTACCGACTCGCGGTAAGGAATGGGCCAAAAACATTCAGTACTTC.

The CDR3 loop is CAISKTSGRKADTQYF. The DNA for the CDR3 is TGTGCCATCAGTAAGACTAGCGGGAGGAAAGCGGATACGCAGTATTTT. The chain has TRBV10-3 and TRBJ2-3; 13 bases line up with TRBD2. Germline CDR1 and CDR2: ENHRY and SYGVKD. This CDR3 has 16 residues. V shed 5 bases and J 6 bases; nucleotides not matched to a gene: 8.

This clone has just a few counts. The chain employs TRBV6-5 and TRBJ1-5; D unclear. The ends were cut back, 6 bases at V and 4 bases at J, with 13 bases in the middle. Germline lookup yields CDR1 MNHEY and CDR2 SVGAGI. The CDR3 has 14 amino acids. CDR3 nucleotides: TGTGCCAGCAGCTTCATGACGGCAAATCAGCCCCAGCATTTT. Translated, it gives CASSFMTANQPQHF.

By its share, this clone is medium-sized. The chain uses TRBV6-4 and TRBJ2-2; D gene uncertain. CDR3 size: 15 residues. With 5 bases removed from V and 1 base from J, the gap between germline ends came to 11 bases. CDR1 and CDR2 from the germline V gene are MRHNA and SNTAGT. The CDR3 protein is CASSPHPENTGELFF. As DNA, the CDR3 is TGTGCCAGCAGTCCACACCCAGAGAACACCGGGGAGCTGTTTTTT.

The chain uses TRBV2 and TRBJ2-3, with D unclear. The V and J ends lost 6 bases and 6 bases respectively, with 19 bases between them. CDR3 length equals 15 residues. Per germline, CDR1 SNHLY and CDR2 FYNNEI. CDR3 protein: CASRKGLSHYDTQYF. The CDR3 DNA follows: TGTGCCAGCAGGAAAGGGTTATCCCACTACGATACGCAGTATTTT.

The chain combines TRBV3-1 (or the pseudogene TRBV3-2) with TRBJ2-7; 7 bases match TRBD1. This CDR3 comprises 11 residues. Germline loops: CDR1 LGHDT, CDR2 YNNKEL (reference sequence). The junction had 0 bases not matched to a gene; V was cut back by 4 bases and J by 6 bases. This CDR3 is CASSRTGEQYF. In DNA form, the CDR3 reads TGTGCCAGCAGCCGGACAGGCGAGCAGTACTTC.

The chain joins TRBV29-1 to TRBJ2-3; D remains ambiguous. Germline V gives CDR1 SQVTM, CDR2 ANQGSEA. This CDR3 is 14 amino acids long. V lost 0 bases and J lost 2, with 9 bases in between. The CDR3 here is CSVEEGLHTDTQYF. DNA for the CDR3: TGCAGCGTTGAAGAAGGTCTCCACACAGATACGCAGTATTTT.

A single count supports this clone. This chain connects TRBV7-9 to TRBJ1-3; 7 bases match TRBD1. CDR1 and CDR2 from the germline V gene are SEHNR and FQNEAQ (reference sequence). The CDR3 spans 14 residues. After removal of 5 bases from V and 2 bases from J, the junction contained 3 bases not matched to a gene. CDR3 region: CASSNQGAGNTIYF. The CDR3 DNA is TGTGCCAGCAGCAACCAGGGGGCTGGAAACACCATATATTTT.

The V call is TRBV4-3, the J call TRBJ1-4, with 7 bases matching TRBD1. CDR1 LGHNA and CDR2 YSLEER come from the germline V gene. The CDR3 sequence is 16 residues long. The V and J ends lost 2 bases and 4 bases, in that order; junction bases with no gene match: 7. CDR3 bases: TGCGCCAGCAGCCAATGGGCCGGGACAGTTAATGAAAAACTGTTTTTT. It translates to CASSQWAGTVNEKLFF.

The genes are TRBV24-1 and TRBJ2-5, with D uncertain. Germline CDR1 KGHDR, CDR2 SFDVKD. The V gene lost 5 bases and the J gene lost 2 bases, with 11 bases spanning the gap. The CDR3 consists of 14 residues. CDR3 in DNA: TGTGCCACCAGTGGTCCTCTGGGGCAAGAGACCCAGTACTTC. Amino acids: CATSGPLGQETQYF.

The chain uses TRBV28 and TRBJ2-3; D uncertain. Between the trimmed V and J ends, which lost 5 bases and 5 bases, there was a span of 14 bases. The CDR3 spans 14 residues. Germline values: CDR1 MDHEN, CDR2 SYDVKM. CDR3 sequence: CASSIRGSLDTQYF. CDR3 in DNA: TGTGCCAGCAGTATACGCGGTTCATTAGATACGCAGTATTTT.

V usage is TRBV21-1 and J usage is TRBJ2-7. TRBV21-1 is an annotated pseudogene. The CDR3 has 12 residues. This CDR3 reads CASAHSRRREYF. CDR3 DNA sequence: TGTGCCAGCGCCCACAGCCGACGTAGGGAGTACTTC.

The chain uses TRBV21-1 and TRBJ1-6. TRBV21-1 is designated a pseudogene. The CDR3 spans 23 residues. The CDR3, as DNA: TGTGCCAGCAGCAATCCCCCCCAGTTGACAGTGGGGGGAAACCTCTCCTATAATTCACCCCTCCACTTT. Its translation is CASSNPPQLTVGGNLSYNSPLHF.

The chain links TRBV5-1 to TRBJ2-5; 7 positions agree with TRBD1. The trim removed 1 base at V and 6 bases at J, leaving 9 bases unmatched. Germline CDR1 is SGHRS and CDR2 is YFSETQ. CDR3 length: 15 amino acids. The CDR3 DNA is TGCGCCAGCAGCTTGTCGCCCAGGGGGACAAAGACCCAGTACTTC. As protein: CASSLSPRGTKTQYF.

The chain recombines TRBV20-1 with TRBJ1-1; no firm D call. The CDR3 length is 11 residues. V dropped 5 bases and J dropped 3 bases, with 7 bases sitting between them. Germline CDR1 and CDR2: DFQATT and SNEGSKA (reference sequence). In DNA form, the CDR3 reads TGCAGTGCTCCGCGAGACACTGAAGCTTTCTTT. Protein sequence: CSAPRDTEAFF.

CDR3 region: CASSQGLTEETQYF. In DNA, the CDR3 is TGTGCCAGCAGCCAAGGTCTAACGGAAGAGACCCAGTACTTC. The genes are TRBV3-1 (or the pseudogene TRBV3-2) and TRBJ2-5, with unresolved D. The V end lost 1 base, the J end lost 3 bases, and 9 bases lay between the germline ends. Germline V gene data show CDR1 as LGHDT and CDR2 as YNNKEL (reference sequence). The CDR3 extends over 14 amino acids.

As DNA, the CDR3 is TGTGCCAGCAGCCAAGCTAGGGGGAATGAGCAGTTCTTC. It specifies CASSQARGNEQFF. V and J are TRBV3-1 (or the pseudogene TRBV3-2) and TRBJ2-1; the D gene is possibly TRBD1 (6 bases). The germline V gene has CDR1 LGHDT and CDR2 YNNKEL (reference sequence). The CDR3 covers 13 residues. V was pared by 1 base and J by 7 bases, with 8 bases between.

This rearrangement joins TRBV5-6 to TRBJ2-4, with D hard to call. CDR3 size: 14 residues. Germline assignment: CDR1 SGHDT and CDR2 YYEEEE. Between the trimmed V and J ends, which lost 4 bases and 1 base, there was a span of 9 bases. The CDR3 DNA reads as TGTGCCAGCAGCACCTCAGGTGCCAAAAACATTCAGTACTTC. It codes for CASSTSGAKNIQYF.

This clone is a singleton in its sample. The chain recombines TRBV7-2 with TRBJ1-5; D is possibly TRBD1 (6 bases). This CDR3 has 14 amino acids. Germline CDR1 SGHTA, CDR2 FQGNSA. The V gene lost 1 base and the J gene lost 4 bases, with 8 bases spanning the gap. CDR3 DNA: TGTGCCAGCAGCTTAGGGACAGCTAATCAGCCCCAGCATTTT. Encoded protein: CASSLGTANQPQHF. The full variable domain, completed using reference TRBV7-2 and TRBJ1-5, is GAGVSQSPSNKVTEKGKDVELRCDPISGHTALYWYRQSLGQGLEFLIYFQGNSAPDKSGLPSDRFSAERTGGSVSTLTIQRTQQEDSAVYLCASSLGTANQPQHFGDGTRLSIL.

The chain combines TRBV4-3 with TRBJ1-1; D unresolved. V was pared by 4 bases and J by 1 base, with 13 bases between. This CDR3 contains 15 residues. Germline V lookup: CDR1 LGHNA, CDR2 YSLEER. This chain's CDR3 is CASSPSILGNTEAFF. In DNA, the CDR3 is TGCGCCAGCAGCCCAAGTATTTTGGGGAACACTGAAGCTTTCTTT.

The rearrangement joins TRBV27 to TRBJ1-3; 8 bases agree with TRBD1. V lost 5 bases to trimming and J lost 0 bases; unmatched junction nucleotides: 3. CDR3 length equals 15 residues. CDR1 and CDR2 from the germline V gene are MNHEY and SMNVEV (reference sequence). As DNA, the CDR3 is TGTGCCAGCAGTGGACAGGGAGCCTCTGGAAACACCATATATTTT. This gives the protein CASSGQGASGNTIYF.

This clone was seen only once. This chain links TRBV9 with TRBJ2-3; a weak D match, TRBD2 (6 bases). Germline V gene sequence: CDR1 SGDLS, CDR2 YYNGEE. Trimming took off 0 bases at V and 0 bases at J, with 11 bases between the two ends. This CDR3 has 16 amino acids. The DNA of the CDR3 is TGTGCCAGCAGCGTAGGGCTAGCGTCTAGCACAGATACGCAGTATTTT. The encoded protein is CASSVGLASSTDTQYF.

V and J are TRBV7-9 and TRBJ1-2; maybe TRBD1 (6 bases). The V and J ends lost 5 bases and 0 bases respectively, with 13 bases between them. The CDR3 loop spans 15 amino acids. The germline gives CDR1 SEHNR, CDR2 FQNEAQ (reference sequence). CDR3 DNA: TGTGCCAGCAGCCTAGGACAGTCCCCTAACTATGGCTACACCTTC. Translation: CASSLGQSPNYGYTF.